One and the same sample provided the 2 T cell receptor beta chains below, sequenced in a study of early T cells in non-severe SARS-CoV-2 infection. TCRdb fed the 5' RACE reads into MiXCR, producing one record per CDR3 protein. This table has tens of thousands of distinct CDR3 sequences, approximately 11% appearing once. The specimen was whole blood, collected at baseline. Every receptor here comes from an adult who was a healthcare worker with PCR-confirmed SARS-CoV-2 infection or an uninfected control (not recorded which).

This clonotype was seen at least ten times. The gene calls are TRBV4-3 and TRBJ2-1; D perhaps matches TRBD1 (7 bases). The CDR3 is 15 residues long. Looked up from germline, CDR1 is LGHNA and CDR2 is YSLEER. Trimming removed 0 bases from V and 13 bases from J, with 19 bases in between. The CDR3 sequence is CASSQEGSGGLEQFF. Written as DNA, the CDR3 is TGCGCCAGCAGCCAAGAAGGGTCAGGGGGACTTGAACAGTTCTTC.

Of note for this clonotype: The CDR3 carries no conserved terminal phenylalanine or tryptophan, so it likely arises from a read error. The DNA is omitted, as the CDR3 cannot be located on it reliably, and the CDR3 follows TCRdb's listing. This sequence joins TRBV11-2 and TRBJ2-3; TRBD1, as called in the table, went unchecked against the DNA. Including both end residues, the CDR3 is 13 amino acids long. The germline V gene has CDR1 SGHAT and CDR2 FQNNGV. The CDR3 loop is CASSLDPLGGANV.